This T cell receptor beta chain was captured in a study of T cell repertoires in cytomegalovirus infection (dated by TCRdb to between 2018 and 2021). In the study overall: Peptide stimulations targeted recently identified HLA-C-restricted CMV epitopes, whose presentation resists viral immunomodulation, together with well-studied HLA-B-restricted epitopes. The HLA type of each donor mattered for the analysis, because public TCR beta signatures pointed to carriage of CMV infection along with the matching HLA type.

Sequencer: Illumina HiSeq 1500. The public reads were reanalyzed by TCRdb: fastp trimming at Q25, MiXCR alignment, in-frame beta chains only. Each entry merges the rows of one CDR3 protein and shows their most common DNA and genes. The sample table holds about 500,000 distinct CDR3 sequences, of which 33% were seen once. The leading ten clones occupy roughly 16% of the sample. What the research found in general, with its limitations: Carriers of CMV infection plus the relevant HLA type were discriminated by the cumulative frequency of public TCR beta family members in the study cohort and in an independent roughly 340-donor cohort. The ex vivo response was dominated by HLA-C-restricted CMV-specific TCR beta clonotypes, and the single most frequent clonotype in two of eight donors was supplied by these HLA-C-restricted clonotypes.

On this clonotype itself: The specificity of this receptor is unknown. No much larger clone exists at a distance of one base, and base qualities are not known.

In the paper's terms, the treatment or condition label means: in vitro stimulation with specific CMV peptide epitopes to enrich CMV-specific T cells. The V end loses 6 bases and the J end loses 0 bases, and a stretch of 12 bases separates them. CDR1 and CDR2 are read off the germline V gene (reference sequence) as DFQATT and SNEGSKA. The CDR3 contains 14 residues, cysteine and phenylalanine counted. This entry keeps only the CDR3 DNA: 42 bases, framed from base 1. Sample: cultured PBMCs, taken from culture after CMV antigen stimulation. The source is a human donor in good health (CMV status not recorded). Some clones in this sample may be carry-over from other donors' samples. The chain is assembled from TRBV20-1 and TRBJ2-1; the D gene remains uncertain. The DNA sequence reads TGCAGTGCATCAGCGCTACGCTCCTACAATGAGCAGTTCTTC. Translated, it reads CSASALRSYNEQFF.